This T cell receptor beta chain was found in a study of cytomegalovirus exposure and HLA in healthy donors. Trimming cost V 6 bases and J 6 bases; bases outside gene matches: 7. The CDR3 extends over 15 amino acids. Germline CDR1 is MGHRA and CDR2 is YSYEKL. PCR amplification relied on 60 Vbeta primers (plus 13 Jbeta primers). Sequenced by immunoSEQ multiplex PCR; TCRdb stores in-frame clones only, minus some. The data contain approximately 210,000 clones, roughly 76% of them singletons. The gene calls are TRBV4-1 and TRBJ1-4; 10 nucleotides line up with TRBD1. This clonotype originated in a woman between 25 and 40 years old in good health and CMV-seropositive. The sample comprised PBMCs. The DNA of the CDR3 is TGCGCCAGCAGTCACTGGGGGACAGGGGATGAAAAACTGTTTTTT. Residues: CASSHWGTGDEKLFF.